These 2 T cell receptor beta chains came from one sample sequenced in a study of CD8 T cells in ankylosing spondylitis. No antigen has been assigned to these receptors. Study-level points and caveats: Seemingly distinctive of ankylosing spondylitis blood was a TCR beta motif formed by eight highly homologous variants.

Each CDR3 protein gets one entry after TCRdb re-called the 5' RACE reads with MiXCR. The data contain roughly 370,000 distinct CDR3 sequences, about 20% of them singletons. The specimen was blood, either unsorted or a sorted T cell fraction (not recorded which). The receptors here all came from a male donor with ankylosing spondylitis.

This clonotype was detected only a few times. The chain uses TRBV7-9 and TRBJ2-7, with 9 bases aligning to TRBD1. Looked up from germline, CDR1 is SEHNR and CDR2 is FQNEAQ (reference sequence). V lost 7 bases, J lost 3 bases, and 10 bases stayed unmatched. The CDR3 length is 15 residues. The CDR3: CASNTGGRYNYEQYF. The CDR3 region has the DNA TGTGCCAGCAACACAGGGGGCCGTTATAACTACGAGCAGTACTTC.

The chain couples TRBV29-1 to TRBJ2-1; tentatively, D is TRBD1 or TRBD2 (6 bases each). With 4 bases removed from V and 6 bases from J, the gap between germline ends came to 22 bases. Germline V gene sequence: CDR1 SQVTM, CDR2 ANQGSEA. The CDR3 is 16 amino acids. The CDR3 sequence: CSVGGGSGQSGNEQFF. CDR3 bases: TGCAGCGTTGGAGGGGGGAGTGGGCAATCGGGCAATGAGCAGTTCTTC.